This paragraph reports one TCR beta chain. Antigen specificity is unknown. The CDR3 is 15 amino acids. The V gene's germline CDR1 is SGHVS and CDR2 FQNEAQ. V lost 1 base to trimming and J lost 0 bases, with 4 bases between them. This sample was included in a study of T cell responses to AZD1222 COVID-19 vaccine. Study-wide points: The repertoires were collected only after the peak T cell response.

Generated by immunoSEQ multiplex PCR, the TCRdb table keeps only in-frame clones and is missing some. In the table there are tens of thousands of clones, around 90% of which are singletons. Sequencing used peripheral blood, obtained on day 0 of AZD1222 vaccination. The sequence came from an adult in good health. J is TRBJ1-6 and V is TRBV7-8; D gene ambiguous. CDR3 sequence: CASSLVGSYNSPLHF. In DNA form, the CDR3 reads TGTGCCAGCAGCTTAGTCGGCTCCTATAATTCACCCCTCCACTTT.